The entry below describes one T cell receptor (beta chain). Per the study methods: Using reference gene primer amplification, nucleated cell counts were estimated. Measured with immunoSEQ multiplex PCR; TCRdb has only the in-frame clones, and not every one. V and J calls and clone size are given by that table; D and trimming were obtained from the DNA. The sample lists roughly 400,000 clones, approximately 93% occurring once. This sample stems from a study of blood T cell repertoires in COVID-19. Study background: The United States, Italy and Spain were the sources of the acute and convalescent COVID-19 samples. PBMCs, B-cell-depleted T cells, or T cells provided the cDNA or gDNA that made up the material.

CDR3 length: 13 amino acids. Deletions cut 0 bases from V and 12 bases from J, with 14 bases between. Germline V gene lookup returns CDR1 SGHRS and CDR2 YFSETQ. Enrolled through a virtual design, the participants were between roughly 18 and 89 years of age and came from about two dozen US areas. The receptor's source is a woman aged 35 to 49 who had been exposed to COVID-19. The sample consisted of PBMCs or T cells enriched from blood (not recorded which). This chain joins TRBV5-1 and TRBJ2-3; perhaps TRBD1 as D (6 bases). The CDR3 DNA sequence: TGCGCCAGCAGCTTGGGGGACAACAGGGTTCAGTATTTT. As protein: CASSLGDNRVQYF.